Below, 8 T cell receptor beta chains from the same sample are listed, as sequenced in a study of OX40 agonist ivuxolimab in advanced cancers. The method was immunoSEQ multiplex PCR; TCRdb's version includes in-frame clones alone and lacks a portion of them. The top ten clones hold 26% of a sample with about 26,000 clones, around 85% of them seen once. Sequenced material: CD4+ or CD8+ T cells sorted from blood, taken in a trial of the OX40 agonist ivuxolimab. Source of these receptors: an adult with an advanced solid tumor such as melanoma, head and neck, liver or kidney cancer.

The V and J genes are TRBV18 and TRBJ1-3; TRBD1 aligns across 7 bases. V lost 3 bases to trimming and J lost 0 bases; unmatched junction nucleotides: 5. The germline CDR1 and CDR2 sequences are KGHSH and LQKENI. The CDR3 sequence is 16 residues long. As DNA, the CDR3 is TGTGCCAGCTCACCTTGGGGACAGAACTCTGGAAACACCATATATTTT. Protein product: CASSPWGQNSGNTIYF.

The rearrangement uses TRBV5-6 and TRBJ2-1; possibly TRBD2 for D (6 bases). The CDR3 sequence is 15 residues long. The germline V and J ends were trimmed by 1 base and 7 bases, with 15 bases remaining between them. Germline V gives CDR1 SGHDT, CDR2 YYEEEE. CDR3 region: CASSLLGGYLNEQFF. The CDR3 region has the DNA TGTGCCAGCAGCTTGCTGGGGGGTTACCTAAATGAGCAGTTCTTC.

This clone showed up just a few times. The chain is built from TRBV6-1 and TRBJ1-4; D call uncertain. Germline lookup yields CDR1 MNHNS and CDR2 SASEGT. The V and J ends lost 3 bases and 5 bases respectively, with 7 bases between them. CDR3 length equals 13 residues. The CDR3 spells CASSDWENEKLFF. CDR3 nucleotides: TGTGCCAGCAGTGACTGGGAAAATGAAAAACTGTTTTTT.

This clone appeared a few times. The chain is built from TRBV11-2 and TRBJ2-3; D may be TRBD2 (7 bases). This CDR3 is built from 15 residues. Germline V lookup: CDR1 SGHAT, CDR2 FQNNGV. Trimming removed 5 bases from V and 5 bases from J, with 17 bases in between. Here the CDR3 DNA reads TGTGCCAGCAGCCGGGGGGCGGGGGCCCTAGATACGCAGTATTTT. This encodes CASSRGAGALDTQYF.

DNA of the CDR3: TGTGCCAGCAGCTTATCTCCTTCCAGCTCCTACGAGCAGTACTTC. This gives the protein CASSLSPSSSYEQYF. The chain has TRBV7-8 and TRBJ2-5; D not resolved. The J call may not be correct, given that the DNA end is closer to TRBJ2-7. Germline V CDR1 and CDR2: SGHVS, FQNEAQ. The CDR3 is 15 amino acids.

This clone occurred a few times. J is TRBJ2-1 and V is TRBV30; D ambiguous. V shed 0 bases and J shed 0 bases, with 18 bases lying between them. CDR3 length: 18 amino acids. Germline V gene lookup returns CDR1 GTSNPN and CDR2 SVGIG (reference sequence). The chain's CDR3 is CAWSVWPWRTSSYNEQFF. The CDR3 nucleotides are TGTGCCTGGAGTGTATGGCCGTGGCGGACGAGCTCCTACAATGAGCAGTTCTTC.

The gene calls are TRBV10-3 and TRBJ1-2; D is unclear. The CDR3 loop spans 12 amino acids. Looked up from germline, CDR1 is ENHRY and CDR2 is SYGVKD. Between the trimmed V and J ends, which lost 2 bases and 5 bases, there was a span of 6 bases. CDR3 DNA: TGTGCCATCAGTGAGGACTTATATGGCTACACCTTC. Amino acids: CAISEDLYGYTF.

This clone turned up a few times. This chain uses TRBV6-9 with TRBJ2-3; 9 bases match TRBD1. The CDR3 totals 14 residues. With V trimmed by 5 bases and J by 4 bases, 4 bases remained unmatched. Germline-derived CDR1 and CDR2 are MNHGY and SVAAGI. CDR3 nucleotides: TGTGCCAGCAGTGATGGACAGGGGTCAGATACGCAGTATTTT. Amino acids: CASSDGQGSDTQYF.